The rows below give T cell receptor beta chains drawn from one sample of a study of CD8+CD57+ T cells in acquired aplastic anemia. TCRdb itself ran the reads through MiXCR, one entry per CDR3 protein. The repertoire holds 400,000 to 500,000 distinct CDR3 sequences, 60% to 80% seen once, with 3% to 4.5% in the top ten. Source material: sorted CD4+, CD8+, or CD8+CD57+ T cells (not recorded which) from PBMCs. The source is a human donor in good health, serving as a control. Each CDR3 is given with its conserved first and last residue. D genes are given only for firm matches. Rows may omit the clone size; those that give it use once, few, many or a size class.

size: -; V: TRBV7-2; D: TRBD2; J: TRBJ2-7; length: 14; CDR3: CASSRTSGGYEQYF; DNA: TGTGCCAGCAGCCGTACTAGCGGGGGATACGAGCAGTACTTC
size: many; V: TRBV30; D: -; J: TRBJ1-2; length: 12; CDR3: CAWNAEDYGYTF; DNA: TGTGCCTGGAACGCGGAGGACTATGGCTACACCTTC
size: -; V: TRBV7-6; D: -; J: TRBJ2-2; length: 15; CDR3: CASSPQGRVNGEYFF; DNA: TGTGCCAGCAGCCCGCAGGGTCGTGTCAACGGGGAGTACTTTTTT
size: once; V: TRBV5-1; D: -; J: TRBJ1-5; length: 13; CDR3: CASSGRHDHAQHF; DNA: TGTGCCAGCAGCGGCAGGCACGACCACGCCCAGCATTTT
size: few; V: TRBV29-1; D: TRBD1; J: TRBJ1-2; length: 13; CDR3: CSVEVQGYNGYTF; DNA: TGCAGCGTTGAGGTACAGGGGTACAATGGCTACACCTTC
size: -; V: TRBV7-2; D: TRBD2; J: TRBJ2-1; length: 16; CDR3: CASSLGSAGGYNEQFF; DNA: TGTGCCAGCAGCTTAGGATCAGCGGGGGGGTACAATGAGCAGTTCTTC
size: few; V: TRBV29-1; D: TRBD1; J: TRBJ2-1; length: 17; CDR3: CSIPLGRGRVGYNEQFF; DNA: TGCAGCATCCCGCTGGGAAGGGGGCGGGTTGGATACAATGAGCAGTTCTTC
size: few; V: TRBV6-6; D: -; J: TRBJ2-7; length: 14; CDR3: CASTGLGILYEQYF; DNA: TGTGCCAGCACGGGGCTCGGTATTCTCTACGAGCAGTACTTC
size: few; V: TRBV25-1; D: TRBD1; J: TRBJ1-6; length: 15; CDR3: CASSGQGTGRYPLHF; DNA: TGTGCCAGCAGTGGACAGGGGACAGGGCGTTACCCCCTCCACTTT
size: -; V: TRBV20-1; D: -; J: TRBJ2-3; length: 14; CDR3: CSADRPGAGDTQYF; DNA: TGCAGTGCTGACCGACCGGGGGCAGGAGATACGCAGTATTTT